The present TCR beta chain was sequenced within a study of early T cells in non-severe SARS-CoV-2 infection. Germline lookup yields CDR1 SGHDN and CDR2 FVKESK. V shed 7 bases and J 2 bases; nucleotides not matched to a gene: 8. The length of the CDR3 is 15 residues. TCRdb fed the 5' RACE reads into MiXCR, producing one record per CDR3 protein. This table has fewer than 120,000 distinct CDR3 sequences, over 10% appearing once. The TCR comes from an adult who was a healthcare worker with PCR-confirmed SARS-CoV-2 infection or an uninfected control (not recorded which). The chain employs TRBV14 and TRBJ2-1; 7 bases match TRBD2. Sequenced here: whole blood, sampled at baseline. This chain's CDR3 is CASNFGAGTYNEQFF. Written as DNA, the CDR3 is TGTGCCAGCAACTTTGGAGCGGGAACCTACAATGAGCAGTTCTTC. The complete variable domain, with remaining parts taken from reference TRBV14 and TRBJ2-1, reads EAGVTQFPSHSVIEKGQTVTLRCDPISGHDNLYWYRRVMGKEIKFLLHFVKESKQDESGMPNNRFLAERTGGTYSTLKVQPAELEDSGVYFCASNFGAGTYNEQFFGPGTRLTVL.